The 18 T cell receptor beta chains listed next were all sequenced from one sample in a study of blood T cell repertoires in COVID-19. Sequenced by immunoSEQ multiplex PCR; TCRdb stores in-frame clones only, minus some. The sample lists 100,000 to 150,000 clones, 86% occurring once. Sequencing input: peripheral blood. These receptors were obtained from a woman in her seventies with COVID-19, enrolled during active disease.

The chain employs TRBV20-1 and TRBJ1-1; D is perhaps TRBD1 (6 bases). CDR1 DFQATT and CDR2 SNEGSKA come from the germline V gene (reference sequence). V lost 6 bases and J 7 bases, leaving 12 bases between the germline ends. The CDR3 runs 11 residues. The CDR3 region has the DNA TGCAGTGCCGAATGGACAGTTGAAGCTTTCTTT. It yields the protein CSAEWTVEAFF.

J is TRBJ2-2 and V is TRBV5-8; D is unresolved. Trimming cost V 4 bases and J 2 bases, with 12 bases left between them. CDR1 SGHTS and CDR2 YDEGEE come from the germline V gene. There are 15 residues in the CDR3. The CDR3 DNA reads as TGTGCCAGCAGCCTAGTCGGCCGAAACACCGGGGAGCTGTTTTTT. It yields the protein CASSLVGRNTGELFF.

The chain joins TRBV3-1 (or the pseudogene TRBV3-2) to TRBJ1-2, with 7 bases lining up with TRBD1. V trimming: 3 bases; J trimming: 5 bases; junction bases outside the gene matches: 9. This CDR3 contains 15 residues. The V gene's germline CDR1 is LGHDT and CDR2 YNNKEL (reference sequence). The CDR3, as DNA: TGTGCCAGCAGCCAGGGCAGGGGGTTGTGGTATGGCTACACCTTC. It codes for CASSQGRGLWYGYTF.

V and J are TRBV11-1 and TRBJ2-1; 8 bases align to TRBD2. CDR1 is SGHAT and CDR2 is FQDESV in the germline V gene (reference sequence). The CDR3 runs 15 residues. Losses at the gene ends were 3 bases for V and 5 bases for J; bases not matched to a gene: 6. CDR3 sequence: CASSFKRGFNNEQFF. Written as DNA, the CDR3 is TGTGCCAGCAGCTTTAAGCGGGGGTTTAACAATGAGCAGTTCTTC.

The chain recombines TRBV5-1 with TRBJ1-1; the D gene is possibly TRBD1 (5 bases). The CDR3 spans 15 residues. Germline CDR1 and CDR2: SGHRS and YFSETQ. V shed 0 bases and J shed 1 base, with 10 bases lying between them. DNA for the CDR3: TGCGCCAGCAGCTTGGGTTCAGGGCCGAACACTGAAGCTTTCTTT. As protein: CASSLGSGPNTEAFF.

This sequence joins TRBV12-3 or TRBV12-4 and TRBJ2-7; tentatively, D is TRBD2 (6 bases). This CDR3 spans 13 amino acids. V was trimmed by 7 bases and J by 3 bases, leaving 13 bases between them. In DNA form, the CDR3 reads TGTGCCAGCACCGATGGGGGGAACTACGAGCAGTACTTC. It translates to CASTDGGNYEQYF.

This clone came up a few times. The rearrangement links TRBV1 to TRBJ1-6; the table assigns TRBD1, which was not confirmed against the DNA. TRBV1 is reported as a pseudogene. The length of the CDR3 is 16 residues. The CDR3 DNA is TGCACCAGCAGTCCTCCGGACAGGGCGAGGAATTCACCCCTCCACTTT. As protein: CTSSPPDRARNSPLHF.

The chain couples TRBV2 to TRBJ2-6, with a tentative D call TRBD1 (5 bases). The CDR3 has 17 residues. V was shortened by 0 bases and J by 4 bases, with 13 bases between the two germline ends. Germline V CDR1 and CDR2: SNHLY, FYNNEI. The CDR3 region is CASSEARAGSGANVLTF. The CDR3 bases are TGTGCCAGCAGTGAAGCTCGGGCAGGGTCGGGGGCCAACGTCCTGACTTTC.

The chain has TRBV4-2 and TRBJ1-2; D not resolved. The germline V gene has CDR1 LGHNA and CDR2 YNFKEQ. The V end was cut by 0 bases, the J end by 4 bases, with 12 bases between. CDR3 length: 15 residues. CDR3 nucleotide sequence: TGTGCCAGCAGCCAAGAAGTGACACAGACCTATGGCTACACCTTC. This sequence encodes CASSQEVTQTYGYTF.

CDR3 bases: TGTGCCAGCAGTTTGAGCGGGGGGGTCAAAAACATTCAGTACTTC. Translating it yields CASSLSGGVKNIQYF. The rearrangement joins TRBV28 to TRBJ2-4, with 10 nucleotides matching TRBD2. The CDR3 covers 15 residues. CDR1 is MDHEN and CDR2 is SYDVKM in the germline V gene. V shed 3 bases, J shed 3 bases, and the junction held 2 bases outside the gene matches.

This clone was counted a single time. CDR3 region: CASSQVVAGASKNIQYF. The CDR3, as DNA: TGCGCCAGCAGCCAAGTCGTTGCGGGGGCTTCCAAAAACATTCAGTACTTC. The chain joins TRBV4-1 to TRBJ2-4; the D gene is possibly TRBD2 (7 bases). The CDR3 is 17 amino acids. Trimming stripped 1 base from V and 2 bases from J, with 15 bases between. Germline loops: CDR1 MGHRA, CDR2 YSYEKL.

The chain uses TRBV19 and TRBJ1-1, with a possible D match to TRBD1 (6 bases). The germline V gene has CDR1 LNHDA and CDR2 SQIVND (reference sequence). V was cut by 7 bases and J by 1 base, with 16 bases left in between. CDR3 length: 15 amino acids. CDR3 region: CASIQQRGGNTEAFF. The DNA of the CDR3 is TGTGCCAGTATCCAGCAAAGGGGGGGGAACACTGAAGCTTTCTTT.

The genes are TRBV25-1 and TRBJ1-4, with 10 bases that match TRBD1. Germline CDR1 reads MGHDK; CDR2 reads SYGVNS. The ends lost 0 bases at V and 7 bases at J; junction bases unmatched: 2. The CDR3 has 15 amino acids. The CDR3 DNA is TGTGCCAGCAGTGAATATGGGACAGGGGCTGAAAAACTGTTTTTT. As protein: CASSEYGTGAEKLFF. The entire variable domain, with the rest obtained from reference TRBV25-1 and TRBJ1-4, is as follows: EADIYQTPRYLVIGTGKKITLECSQTMGHDKMYWYQQDPGMELHLIHYSYGVNSTEKGDLSSESTVSRIRTEHFPLTLESARPSHTSQYLCASSEYGTGAEKLFFGSGTQLSVL.

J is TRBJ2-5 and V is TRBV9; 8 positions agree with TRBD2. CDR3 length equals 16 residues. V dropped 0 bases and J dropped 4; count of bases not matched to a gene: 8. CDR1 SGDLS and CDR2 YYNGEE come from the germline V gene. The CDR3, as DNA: TGTGCCAGCAGCGTAGCCCCCAGCGGGGGTTCAGAGACCCAGTACTTC. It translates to CASSVAPSGGSETQYF.

CDR3 protein: CATSDGSGGVGYTQYF. Here the CDR3 DNA reads TGTGCCACCAGTGATGGCAGCGGGGGGGTTGGATATACGCAGTATTTT. This chain uses TRBV24-1 with TRBJ2-3; 10 bases are shared with TRBD2. The CDR3 runs 16 residues. V lost 3 bases, J lost 7 bases, and 9 bases stayed unmatched. CDR1 and CDR2 (germline): KGHDR, SFDVKD.

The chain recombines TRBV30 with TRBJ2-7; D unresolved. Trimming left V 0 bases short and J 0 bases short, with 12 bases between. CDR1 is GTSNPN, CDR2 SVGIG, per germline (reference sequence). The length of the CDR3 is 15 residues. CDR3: CAWSVGRSVSYEQYF. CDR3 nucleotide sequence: TGTGCCTGGAGTGTAGGCAGAAGCGTCTCCTACGAGCAGTACTTC. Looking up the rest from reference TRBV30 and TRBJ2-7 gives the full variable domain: SQTIHQWPATLVQPVGSPLSLECTVEGTSNPNLYWYRQAAGRGLQLLFYSVGIGQISSEVPQNLSASRPQDRQFILSSKKLLLSDSGFYLCAWSVGRSVSYEQYFGPGTRLTVT.

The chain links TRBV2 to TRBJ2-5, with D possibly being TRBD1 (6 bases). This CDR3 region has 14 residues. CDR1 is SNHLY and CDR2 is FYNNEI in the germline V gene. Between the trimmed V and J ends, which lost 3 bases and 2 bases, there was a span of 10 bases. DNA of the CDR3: TGTGCCAGCAGTGATATGAGGGGGCAAGAGACCCAGTACTTC. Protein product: CASSDMRGQETQYF. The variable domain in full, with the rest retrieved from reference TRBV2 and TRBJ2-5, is EPEVTQTPSHQVTQMGQEVILRCVPISNHLYFYWYRQILGQKVEFLVSFYNNEISEKSEIFDDQFSVERPDGSNFTLKIRSTKLEDSAMYFCASSDMRGQETQYFGPGTRLLVL.

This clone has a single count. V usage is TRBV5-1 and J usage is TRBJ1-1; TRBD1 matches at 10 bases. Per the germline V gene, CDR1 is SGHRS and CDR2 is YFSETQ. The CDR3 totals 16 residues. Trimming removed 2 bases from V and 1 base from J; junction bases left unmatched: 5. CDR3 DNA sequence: TGCGCCAGCAGCTTTGGGACAGGGGCCTCGAACACTGAAGCTTTCTTT. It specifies CASSFGTGASNTEAFF.